Sequencing of this TCR beta chain was carried out in a study of blood T cell repertoires in COVID-19 (dated by TCRdb to the early 2020s). With regard to the full study: The collaborator samples originated in the United States, Italy and Spain and spanned the acute and convalescent phases of COVID-19. Deeply sampled blood TCRbeta repertoires from subjects exposed to, actively infected with, or recovered from COVID-19 were included in the dataset. A de-identified subject ID, COVID-19 status, age in years and sex were almost always included in the sample metadata. Where HLA class I and class II types were available, the types were taken from metadata supplied by the sample provider, not from assay-based typing. Samples were obtained from the ongoing ImmuneRACE study (first 160 participants) and from over 1,000 subjects provided by 6 global collaborators. The material from the prospective study consisted of cDNA or gDNA derived from T cells, B-cell-depleted T cells, or PBMCs. The repertoires were released in a freely available public database intended as a resource for research on the immune response to SARS-CoV-2. Broad study findings and their caveats: The quantity of clinical and demographic metadata differed by source and by participant and was supplied without curation.

TCRbeta CDR3 regions were amplified from genomic DNA by means of the immunoSEQ Assay, a bias-controlled multiplex PCR. From the authors' description of their analysis: Within the assay, amplification of reference gene primers was used to estimate how many nucleated cells each sample contained. To quantify the absolute abundance of each unique TCRbeta CDR3 rearrangement, sequence reads were collapsed and filtered. For each sample, productive Simpson clonality was calculated as the square root of Simpson's diversity index over productive rearrangements. This is the immuneACCESS table as TCRdb keeps it, with only in-frame sequences that have V and J called. A part of the clones is gone; compared with another copy, unresolved V genes explain less than half, and the rest is unexplained. The V and J calls and the clone size are those of that table, but D and trimming were determined from the DNA. Counted in this sample were 200,000 to 250,000 clones; less than 85% of them appeared once. Approximately 4% of the sample belongs to the ten largest clones.

Via the germline V gene (reference sequence), CDR1 is MNHNY and CDR2 SVGAGI. Spanning cysteine to phenylalanine, the CDR3 consists of 11 amino acids. CDR3 DNA only is kept here, 33 bases in frame from base 1. A distance of 8 bases separates the germline ends of V and J, which lose 5 bases and 8 bases respectively. Regarding this clone: There is no known antigen for this receptor. No base-level quality is on record; no much larger clone is a single base apart.

Whole blood was collected in K2EDTA tubes by collaborating institutions according to the institutions' own protocols. Collaborator samples were shipped for TCRbeta analysis as frozen whole blood, isolated PBMCs, or DNA extracted from either sample type. The rearrangement joined TRBV6-6 to TRBJ2-3, and the D gene may be TRBD2, 5 bases matching. The sequence came from a woman aged 80 or over with acute or convalescent COVID-19. The sequenced sample consisted of peripheral blood. This receptor carries the CDR3 CASSRSGTQYF. The nucleotides read TGTGCCAGCAGTCGAAGCGGTACGCAGTATTTT.